This T cell receptor beta chain was identified in a study of T cell responses to AZD1222 COVID-19 vaccine. To note about this clone: The antigen is unknown.

TCRdb keeps only in-frame clones here, not all; method: immunoSEQ multiplex PCR. In the table there are approximately 67,000 clones, 80% to 90% of which are singletons. General study points: There were repertoire samples only from the period after the peak T cell response.

The germline V gene has CDR1 SGHRS and CDR2 YFSETQ. The CDR3 is made up of 15 amino acids. V lost 4 bases and J 4 bases, leaving 17 bases between the germline ends. The TCR comes from an adult who received the AZD1222 COVID-19 vaccine. The chain joins TRBV5-1 to TRBJ2-5; D is tentatively TRBD1 or TRBD2 (6 bases each). Here the sequenced sample was peripheral blood, taken 28 days after the second AZD1222 dose. In nucleotides, the CDR3 is TGCGCCAGCAGCGGGGGGTGGACCAGGGGAGAGACCCAGTACTTC. Protein sequence: CASSGGWTRGETQYF.